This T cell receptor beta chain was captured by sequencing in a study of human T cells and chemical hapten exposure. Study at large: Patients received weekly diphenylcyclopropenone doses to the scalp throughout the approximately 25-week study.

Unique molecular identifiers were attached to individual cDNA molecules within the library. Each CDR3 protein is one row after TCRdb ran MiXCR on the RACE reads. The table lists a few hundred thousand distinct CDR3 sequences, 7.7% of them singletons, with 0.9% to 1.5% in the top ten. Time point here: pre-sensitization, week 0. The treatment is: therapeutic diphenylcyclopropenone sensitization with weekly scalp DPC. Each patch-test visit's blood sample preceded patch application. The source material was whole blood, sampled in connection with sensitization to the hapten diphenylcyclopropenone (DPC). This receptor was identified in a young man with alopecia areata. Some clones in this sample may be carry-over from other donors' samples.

CDR3 in amino acids: CASSPAGTEYNSPLHF. Here the CDR3 DNA reads TGCGCCAGCAGCCCAGCCGGGACAGAATATAATTCACCCCTCCACTTT. The V gene is TRBV4-3, the J gene TRBJ1-6, with 7 bases aligning to TRBD1. With V trimmed by 4 bases and J by 4 bases, 7 bases remained unmatched. Germline V gives CDR1 LGHNA, CDR2 YSLEER. This CDR3 comprises 16 residues.